Each of the 18 T cell receptor beta chains below was sequenced from the same sample in a study of T-cell reconstitution after alpha-beta-depleted transplantation in children. Library preparation (for TCRbeta) was performed with unique molecular identifiers. TCRdb re-analysed the PCR reads in MiXCR, keeping a single row per CDR3 protein. The top ten clones hold less than 15% of a sample with 540,000 or so distinct CDR3 sequences, roughly 23% of them seen once. Sequencing used PBMCs, mostly from graft donor cells, obtained 360 days after TCRalphabeta/CD19-depleted stem cell transplant. The receptors stem from a boy less than two years old who had a stem cell transplant for acute myeloid leukemia, so the T cells may come from the graft donor.

This clonotype was detected ten times or more. V gene TRBV9 combines with J gene TRBJ2-1; D is ambiguous. Germline V gene data show CDR1 as SGDLS and CDR2 as YYNGEE. Trimming shortened V by 0 bases and J by 4 bases, and 8 bases separated the two germline ends. The CDR3 totals 14 residues. The CDR3 DNA follows: TGTGCCAGCAGCGTAGATGTGCGATACAATGAGCAGTTCTTC. As protein: CASSVDVRYNEQFF. Drawing the rest from reference TRBV9 and TRBJ2-1, the complete variable domain is DSGVTQTPKHLITATGQRVTLRCSPRSGDLSVYWYQQSLDQGLQFLIQYYNGEERAKGNILERFSAQQFPDLHSELNLSSLELGDSALYFCASSVDVRYNEQFFGPGTRLTVL.

In its sample, this clonotype was seen a few times. J is TRBJ1-1 and V is TRBV6-1, with 7 nucleotides matching TRBD1. CDR3 size: 14 residues. J was trimmed by 1 base and V by 5 bases; bases with no gene match: 4. Germline V lookup: CDR1 MNHNS, CDR2 SASEGT. The DNA for the CDR3 is TGTGCCAGCAGTAAACGGGACAGGAACACTGAAGCTTTCTTT. This translates into CASSKRDRNTEAFF.

V usage is TRBV28 and J usage is TRBJ2-2; TRBD2 might be the D (5 bases). The germline V gene encodes CDR1 MDHEN and CDR2 SYDVKM. Deletions cut 4 bases from V and 6 bases from J, with 12 bases between. This CDR3 has 14 residues. The CDR3 nucleotides are TGTGCCAGCAGTTCGAGGGTCGGGGCCGGGGAGCTGTTTTTT. It is translated as CASSSRVGAGELFF. Supplemented by reference TRBV28 and TRBJ2-2, the full variable domain reads DVKVTQSSRYLVKRTGEKVFLECVQDMDHENMFWYRQDPGLGLRLIYFSYDVKMKEKGDIPEGYSVSREKKERFSLILESASTNQTSMYLCASSSRVGAGELFFGEGSRLTVL.

Note on this clonotype: One junction end disagrees with the germline gene, perhaps due to a read error. The CDR3 sequence is CATGRDLGGWGTDTQYF. CDR3 nucleotide sequence: TGTGCCACCGGCAGAGATCTCGGGGGGTGGGGCACAGATACGCAGTATTTT. This chain joins TRBV15 and TRBJ2-3, with 7 bases fitting TRBD2. This CDR3 is built from 17 residues. The germline CDR1 and CDR2 sequences are LNHNV and YYDKDF (reference sequence).

V gene TRBV7-9 combines with J gene TRBJ1-1; possible D gene TRBD1, 5 bases. The germline gives CDR1 SEHNR, CDR2 FQNEAQ (reference sequence). The CDR3 covers 14 residues. Between the trimmed V and J ends, which lost 5 bases and 4 bases, there was a span of 14 bases. For the CDR3, the DNA is TGTGCCAGCAGCAAGGAGCGGGGCGGCACTGAAGCTTTCTTT. Translation gives CASSKERGGTEAFF.

This clonotype was observed many times. The CDR3 sequence is CSVEVPSYEQYF. In DNA, the CDR3 is TGCAGCGTTGAAGTACCCAGCTACGAGCAGTACTTC. The genes are TRBV29-1 and TRBJ2-7; D remains unclear. The CDR3 has 12 amino acids. Germline V gene data show CDR1 as SQVTM and CDR2 as ANQGSEA. The ends were cut back, 1 base at V and 3 bases at J, with 7 bases in the middle.

This clonotype was seen at least ten times. The chain has TRBV6-1 and TRBJ1-2; no firm D call. CDR3 length: 14 residues. V was shortened by 6 bases and J by 3 bases, with 14 bases between the two germline ends. CDR1 and CDR2 (germline): MNHNS, SASEGT. DNA of the CDR3: TGTGCCAGCAGCCGAGGTGGGCGGGACTATGGCTACACCTTC. This gives the protein CASSRGGRDYGYTF.

This clonotype was recorded once. The chain has TRBV20-1 and TRBJ1-1; D is perhaps TRBD1 (5 bases). The V and J ends lost 5 bases and 4 bases respectively, with 17 bases between them. The germline V gene encodes CDR1 DFQATT and CDR2 SNEGSKA (reference sequence). The CDR3 consists of 14 residues. CDR3 nucleotides: TGCAGTGCTCCCGGGCACCTCGGGGGCACTGAAGCTTTCTTT. It encodes CSAPGHLGGTEAFF.

Ten or more counts support this clonotype. The chain combines TRBV5-1 with TRBJ2-1; 7 bases align to TRBD1. V gave up 4 bases and J gave up 1 base; unmatched junction bases: 5. Germline CDR1 and CDR2: SGHRS and YFSETQ. This CDR3 is built from 15 residues. DNA of the CDR3: TGCGCCAGCAGCCCAACAGGGGAATCCTACAATGAGCAGTTCTTC. Translating it yields CASSPTGESYNEQFF.

This clonotype was counted at least ten times. The V call is TRBV20-1, the J call TRBJ2-1, with D maybe TRBD2 (7 bases). This CDR3 is 13 amino acids long. Germline values: CDR1 DFQATT, CDR2 SNEGSKA (reference sequence). The V end was cut by 7 bases, the J end by 5 bases, with 15 bases between. For the CDR3, the DNA is TGCAGTGTGGGAGGGGGGTTGCACAATGAGCAGTTCTTC. Protein product: CSVGGGLHNEQFF.

The CDR3 reads CASSLGRLAKNIQYF. The CDR3 region has the DNA TGTGCCAGCAGCTTAGGTCGACTAGCCAAAAACATTCAGTACTTC. The V and J genes are TRBV11-2 and TRBJ2-4; D unclear. The germline gives CDR1 SGHAT, CDR2 FQNNGV. V was trimmed by 1 base and J by 0 bases, leaving 7 bases between them. The CDR3 runs to 15 residues.

This rearrangement joins TRBV20-1 to TRBJ2-1; 8 bases match TRBD1. The CDR3 has 12 amino acids. Germline values: CDR1 DFQATT, CDR2 SNEGSKA (reference sequence). V shed 6 bases, J shed 6 bases, and the junction held 4 bases outside the gene matches. CDR3 amino acids: CSAIDRGNEQFF. The DNA of the CDR3 is TGCAGTGCCATCGACAGGGGCAATGAGCAGTTCTTC.

The chain is built from TRBV7-9 and TRBJ1-2; D unclear. Per germline, CDR1 SEHNR and CDR2 FQNEAQ (reference sequence). The CDR3 has 11 residues. Trimming shortened V by 1 base and J by 10 bases, and 7 bases separated the two germline ends. The CDR3 protein is CASSLEGFYTF. The CDR3 DNA reads as TGTGCCAGCAGCTTAGAAGGTTTCTACACCTTC.

V is TRBV12-5 and J is TRBJ2-7, with no clear D. The CDR3 is made up of 17 amino acids. Germline CDR1 and CDR2: LGHNT and FRNRAP. V lost 5 bases, J lost 0 bases, and 20 bases lay in between. CDR3 DNA sequence: TGTGCTAGTGGTCTAGGCGGCGTTCAGCAGGTCTCCTACGAGCAGTACTTC. This gives the protein CASGLGGVQQVSYEQYF. Together with reference TRBV12-5 and TRBJ2-7, the CDR3 gives the full variable domain: DARVTQTPRHKVTEMGQEVTMRCQPILGHNTVFWYRQTMMQGLELLAYFRNRAPLDDSGMPKDRFSAEMPDATLATLKIQPSEPRDSAVYFCASGLGGVQQVSYEQYFGPGTRLTVT.

There are a few counts of this clonotype. The rearrangement joins TRBV7-7 to TRBJ2-1, with D unclear. CDR3 length equals 13 residues. CDR1 is SSHAT and CDR2 is FNYEAQ in the germline V gene (reference sequence). Trimming took 5 bases from V and 4 from J, leaving 9 bases between them. The CDR3 protein is CASSQEEYNEQFF. The CDR3 coding sequence is TGTGCCAGCAGCCAAGAGGAATACAATGAGCAGTTCTTC.

The V call is TRBV23-1, the J call TRBJ2-3; 9 bases are a match to TRBD2. TRBV23-1 is filed as an ORF, its function uncertain. V shed 7 bases, J shed 0 bases, and the junction held 11 bases outside the gene matches. This CDR3 has 17 amino acids. The DNA of the CDR3 is TGCGCCAGCACCTGGACTAGCGAGTTTTCTAGCACAGATACGCAGTATTTT. This sequence encodes CASTWTSEFSSTDTQYF.

CDR3 amino acids: CSASDGGETQYF. CDR3 nucleotide sequence: TGCAGTGCTAGCGACGGAGGGGAGACCCAGTACTTC. This chain joins TRBV20-1 and TRBJ2-5; tentative D call: TRBD2 (6 bases). The germline CDR1 and CDR2 sequences are DFQATT and SNEGSKA (reference sequence). V lost 3 bases and J 5 bases, leaving 10 bases between the germline ends. This CDR3 is built from 12 residues.

This clonotype showed up many times. CDR3 sequence: CASSQTPGVGDTQYF. The CDR3 DNA follows: TGTGCCAGCAGTCAAACCCCCGGGGTAGGAGATACGCAGTATTTT. This chain uses TRBV5-5 with TRBJ2-3, with D tentatively TRBD2 (5 bases). CDR1 and CDR2 (germline): SGHKS, YYEKEE (reference sequence). V lost 5 bases and J 5 bases, leaving 18 bases between the germline ends. The CDR3 covers 15 residues. The variable domain in full, with the rest retrieved from reference TRBV5-5 and TRBJ2-3, is DAGVTQSPTHLIKTRGQQVTLRCSPISGHKSVSWYQQVLGQGPQFIFQYYEKEERGRGNFPDRFSARQFPNYSSELNVNALLLGDSALYLCASSQTPGVGDTQYFGPGTRLTVL.